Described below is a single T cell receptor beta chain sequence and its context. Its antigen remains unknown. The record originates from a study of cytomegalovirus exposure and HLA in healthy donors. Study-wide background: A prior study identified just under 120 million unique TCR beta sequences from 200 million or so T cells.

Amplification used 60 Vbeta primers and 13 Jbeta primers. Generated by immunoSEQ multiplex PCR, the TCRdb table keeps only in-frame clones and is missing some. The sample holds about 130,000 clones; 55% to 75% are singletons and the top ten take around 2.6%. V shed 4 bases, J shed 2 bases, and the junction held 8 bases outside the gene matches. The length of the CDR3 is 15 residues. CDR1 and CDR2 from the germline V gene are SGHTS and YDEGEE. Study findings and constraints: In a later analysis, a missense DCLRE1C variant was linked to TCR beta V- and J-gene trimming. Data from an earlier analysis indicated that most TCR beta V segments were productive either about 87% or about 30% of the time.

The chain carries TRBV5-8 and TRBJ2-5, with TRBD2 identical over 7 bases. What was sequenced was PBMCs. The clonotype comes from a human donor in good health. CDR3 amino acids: CASSPRDYFQETQYF. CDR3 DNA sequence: TGTGCCAGCAGCCCCCGGGACTACTTTCAAGAGACCCAGTACTTC.